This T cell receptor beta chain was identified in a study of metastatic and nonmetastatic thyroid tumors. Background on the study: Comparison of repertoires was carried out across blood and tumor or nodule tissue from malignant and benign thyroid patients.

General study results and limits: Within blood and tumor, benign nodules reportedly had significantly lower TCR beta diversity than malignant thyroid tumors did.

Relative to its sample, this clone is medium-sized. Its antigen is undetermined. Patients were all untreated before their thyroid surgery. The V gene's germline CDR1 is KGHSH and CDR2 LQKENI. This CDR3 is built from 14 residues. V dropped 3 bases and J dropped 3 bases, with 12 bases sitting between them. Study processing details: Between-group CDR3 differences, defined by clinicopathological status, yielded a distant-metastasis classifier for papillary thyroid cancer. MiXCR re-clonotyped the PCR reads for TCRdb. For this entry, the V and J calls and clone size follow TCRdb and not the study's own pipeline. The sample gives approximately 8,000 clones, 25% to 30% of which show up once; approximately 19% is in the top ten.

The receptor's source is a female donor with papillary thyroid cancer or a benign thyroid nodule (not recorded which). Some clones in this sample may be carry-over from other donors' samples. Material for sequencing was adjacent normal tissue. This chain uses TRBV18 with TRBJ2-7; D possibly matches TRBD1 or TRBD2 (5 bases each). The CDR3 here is CASSPRDDLYEQYF. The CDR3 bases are TGTGCCAGCTCACCCCGGGACGACCTCTACGAGCAGTACTTC. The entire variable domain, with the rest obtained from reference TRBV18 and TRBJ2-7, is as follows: NAGVMQNPRHLVRRRGQEARLRCSPMKGHSHVYWYRQLPEEGLKFMVYLQKENIIDESGMPKERFSAEFPKEGPSILRIQQVVRGDSAAYFCASSPRDDLYEQYFGPGTRLTVT.